Listed here are 11 T cell receptor beta chains from one sample, sequenced in a study of cytomegalovirus exposure and HLA in healthy donors. Primers: 60 Vbeta forward and 13 Jbeta reverse. Using immunoSEQ multiplex PCR, the repertoire was profiled, and TCRdb retains in-frame clones only, with some absent. The sample includes more than 85,000 clones, approximately 82% of them seen just once. Sequenced material: PBMCs. These receptors all come from a young woman in good health and CMV-seronegative.

This clone was detected only a few times. CDR3 in amino acids: CASSPGAAGNEQFF. As DNA, the CDR3 is TGTGCCAGCTCACCAGGGGCGGCCGGCAATGAGCAGTTCTTC. The rearrangement links TRBV18 to TRBJ2-1, with D perhaps matching TRBD1 (5 bases). The CDR3 covers 14 residues. In germline, CDR1 is KGHSH, CDR2 LQKENI. V was shortened by 2 bases and J by 6 bases, with 11 bases between the two germline ends. Looking up the rest from reference TRBV18 and TRBJ2-1 gives the full variable domain: NAGVMQNPRHLVRRRGQEARLRCSPMKGHSHVYWYRQLPEEGLKFMVYLQKENIIDESGMPKERFSAEFPKEGPSILRIQQVVRGDSAAYFCASSPGAAGNEQFFGPGTRLTVL.

This clone was picked up a small number of times. This chain uses TRBV4-3 with TRBJ2-7; 7 nucleotides agree with TRBD2. Germline CDR1 reads LGHNA; CDR2 reads YSLEER. J gave up 2 bases and V 2 bases, and 6 bases lay outside the gene matches. The CDR3 extends over 15 amino acids. The CDR3 here is CASSQYFGGTYEQYF. In nucleotides, the CDR3 is TGCGCCAGCAGCCAATATTTCGGGGGGACCTACGAGCAGTACTTC.

This chain's CDR3 is CASSEFGQRVRQPQHF. For the CDR3, the DNA is TGTGCCAGCAGTGAATTCGGACAAAGAGTCCGCCAGCCCCAGCATTTT. The chain combines TRBV2 with TRBJ1-5, with D possibly matching TRBD1 (5 bases). Germline CDR1 and CDR2: SNHLY and FYNNEI. The CDR3 spans 16 residues. V lost 2 bases, J lost 7 bases, and 18 bases lay in between.

The chain couples TRBV5-8 to TRBJ1-2; 12 nucleotides line up with TRBD1. In germline, CDR1 is SGHTS, CDR2 YDEGEE. V lost 3 bases to trimming and J lost 2 bases; unmatched junction nucleotides: 8. This CDR3 is built from 17 residues. CDR3 in amino acids: CASSYPGQGAINYGYTF. The DNA of the CDR3 is TGTGCCAGCAGCTATCCGGGACAGGGGGCGATCAACTATGGCTACACCTTC.

The V call is TRBV21-1, the J call TRBJ2-1; the D call in the table, TRBD2, was not verified against the DNA. TRBV21-1 is a pseudogene locus. This CDR3 region has 16 residues. CDR3 nucleotide sequence: TGTGCCAGCAGCAAAACGGCGGCGCACACACACAATGAGCAGTTCTTC. It encodes CASSKTAAHTHNEQFF.

The rearrangement joins TRBV7-6 to TRBJ1-1; D is perhaps TRBD1 (6 bases). CDR3 size: 13 residues. Germline V lookup: CDR1 SGHVS, CDR2 FNYEAQ. Trimming took off 5 bases at V and 7 bases at J, with 14 bases between the two ends. The CDR3 DNA follows: TGTGCCAGCAGCCTTTTGGGGGGGCTTGAAGCTTTCTTT. This codes for CASSLLGGLEAFF.

This clone has just a few counts. The rearrangement uses TRBV27 and TRBJ2-1; TRBD2 aligns across 8 bases. The V gene's germline CDR1 is MNHEY and CDR2 SMNVEV (reference sequence). After removal of 8 bases from V and 3 bases from J, the junction contained 6 bases not matched to a gene. The CDR3 totals 14 residues. The CDR3 region has the DNA TGTGCCAGCGGGAAGCGGGGGAACTACAATGAGCAGTTCTTC. It is translated as CASGKRGNYNEQFF.

This chain connects TRBV7-9 to TRBJ2-7; TRBD1 matches 10 bases. CDR1 and CDR2 from the germline V gene are SEHNR and FQNEAQ (reference sequence). The junction had 8 bases not matched to a gene; V was cut back by 3 bases and J by 3 bases. The CDR3 totals 16 residues. CDR3 region: CASSFLTGDRGYEQYF. CDR3 bases: TGTGCCAGCAGCTTCTTAACGGGGGACAGGGGCTACGAGCAGTACTTC.

The chain joins TRBV28 to TRBJ2-5, with a possible D match to TRBD2 (6 bases). The CDR3 totals 13 residues. Per germline, CDR1 MDHEN and CDR2 SYDVKM. The V gene lost 3 bases and the J gene lost 2 bases, with 7 bases spanning the gap. The CDR3 coding sequence is TGTGCCAGCAGTTTGACTAGTCAAGAGACCCAGTACTTC. This translates into CASSLTSQETQYF.

The chain recombines TRBV4-1 with TRBJ2-5; no reliable D call. Trimming removed 4 bases at V and 4 bases at J, with 7 bases between. CDR1 and CDR2 (germline): MGHRA, YSYEKL. The CDR3 is 12 amino acids. The CDR3 DNA sequence: TGCGCCAGCAGCCCTAGAGGAGAGACCCAGTACTTC. Its protein product is CASSPRGETQYF.

The chain couples TRBV7-6 to TRBJ2-5; 7 bases are a match to TRBD1. The CDR3 is 16 amino acids. The V segment lost 5 bases and the J segment 3 bases; nucleotides outside the gene matches: 12. The germline CDR1 and CDR2 sequences are SGHVS and FNYEAQ. CDR3 region: CASSLRTGNTKETQYF. In nucleotides, the CDR3 is TGTGCCAGCAGCCTGCGGACAGGCAATACCAAAGAGACCCAGTACTTC. The full variable domain, with the rest looked up from reference TRBV7-6 and TRBJ2-5, is GAGVSQSPRYKVTKRGQDVALRCDPISGHVSLYWYRQALGQGPEFLTYFNYEAQQDKSGLPNDRFSAERPEGSISTLTIQRTEQRDSAMYRCASSLRTGNTKETQYFGPGTRLLVL.